This is a list of T cell receptor beta chains from one sample in a study of T-cell memory formation after mild COVID-19. MiXCR, applied by TCRdb to the 5' RACE reads, yields one record per CDR3 protein. Counted here are 140,000 to 150,000 distinct CDR3 sequences, roughly 6.3% occurring once; the ten biggest clones make up 2% to 2.5%. The sample consisted of PBMCs or a T cell subset sorted from them (not recorded which). The receptors shown here come from an adult woman who had mild COVID-19 (a few samples of this study predate the infection). Cell type and time point are not known. Each CDR3 is given with its conserved first and last residue. A D gene is named only where the DNA matches it firmly. Size tells how often a clone was seen (once, few, many) or the class of an expanded clone, and some rows leave it out.

clone size: -; J gene: TRBJ1-3; V gene: TRBV18; D gene: -; CDR3 DNA: TGTGCCAGCTCTGGACGACAGGAAAGCTCTGGAAACACCATATATTTT; CDR3 protein: CASSGRQESSGNTIYF
clone size: few; J gene: TRBJ2-7; V gene: TRBV5-1; D gene: TRBD2; CDR3 DNA: TGCGCCAGCAGCTTGGCTGGGGGGGACCACGAGCAGTACTTC; CDR3 protein: CASSLAGGDHEQYF
clone size: -; J gene: TRBJ1-1; V gene: TRBV30; D gene: -; CDR3 DNA: TGTGCCTGGAGCGGAATGAACACTGAAGCTTTCTTT; CDR3 protein: CAWSGMNTEAFF
clone size: few; J gene: TRBJ1-2; V gene: TRBV5-6; D gene: -; CDR3 DNA: TGTGCCAGCAGCTTGGTAGGGACCCAGGGCCATTATAACTATGGCTACACCTTC; CDR3 protein: CASSLVGTQGHYNYGYTF
clone size: many; J gene: TRBJ1-5; V gene: TRBV7-2; D gene: -; CDR3 DNA: TGTGCCAGCAGCTTAGACCACCCACCCAAGGGTTATCAGCCCCAGCATTTT; CDR3 protein: CASSLDHPPKGYQPQHF
clone size: many; J gene: TRBJ1-4; V gene: TRBV5-1; D gene: -; CDR3 DNA: TGCGCCAGCAGAGTCGGGGGGGATGAAAAACTGTTTTTT; CDR3 protein: CASRVGGDEKLFF
clone size: many; J gene: TRBJ2-1; V gene: TRBV6-2/TRBV6-3; D gene: TRBD2; CDR3 DNA: TGTGCCAGCAGTTACTCGAGGGTTAGCGGGGCAGCCTACAATGAGCAGTTCTTC; CDR3 protein: CASSYSRVSGAAYNEQFF
clone size: -; J gene: TRBJ1-2; V gene: TRBV7-2; D gene: -; CDR3 DNA: TGTGCCAGCAGCTTACGGTCTGCGACAGCAAAAGGGACCTTC; CDR3 protein: CASSLRSATAKGTF
clone size: many; J gene: TRBJ2-2; V gene: TRBV5-1; D gene: -; CDR3 DNA: TGCGCCAGCAGCCCCGGGACCAACACCGGGGAGCTGTTTTTT; CDR3 protein: CASSPGTNTGELFF
clone size: many; J gene: TRBJ2-3; V gene: TRBV7-2; D gene: TRBD2; CDR3 DNA: TGTGCCAGCAGCTTAGCTGGCGGTAGCGGGGATACGCAGTATTTT; CDR3 protein: CASSLAGGSGDTQYF
clone size: many; J gene: TRBJ2-7; V gene: TRBV5-1; D gene: TRBD2; CDR3 DNA: TGCGCCAGCAGCTTGGTAGCGGGGTCATCCTACGAGCAGTACTTC; CDR3 protein: CASSLVAGSSYEQYF
clone size: many; J gene: TRBJ2-1; V gene: TRBV7-3; D gene: TRBD1; CDR3 DNA: TGTGCCAGCAGCCCAACGGTATTCGGGACAGTGAATGAGCAGTTCTTC; CDR3 protein: CASSPTVFGTVNEQFF
clone size: many; J gene: TRBJ2-6; V gene: TRBV6-5; D gene: -; CDR3 DNA: TGTGCCAGCAGAAGTGGCAGGGCTGGGGCCAACGTCCTGACTTTC; CDR3 protein: CASRSGRAGANVLTF
clone size: -; J gene: TRBJ2-2; V gene: TRBV19; D gene: -; CDR3 DNA: TGTGCCAGTACCTCCGCTGGAAGGGTTTCCGGGGAGCTGTTTTTT; CDR3 protein: CASTSAGRVSGELFF
clone size: few; J gene: TRBJ1-5; V gene: TRBV15; D gene: TRBD1; CDR3 DNA: TGTGCCACCAGCTACGGGACAGCACGCAATCAGCCCCAGCATTTT; CDR3 protein: CATSYGTARNQPQHF
clone size: -; J gene: TRBJ1-5; V gene: TRBV19; D gene: -; CDR3 DNA: TGTGCCAGTAGTATAGAAAGAGGACCAAATCAGCCCCAGCATTTT; CDR3 protein: CASSIERGPNQPQHF
clone size: -; J gene: TRBJ2-5; V gene: TRBV3-1; D gene: TRBD2; CDR3 DNA: TGTGCCAGCAGCCGCTCGGGGAGGGTGTACCAAGAGACCCAGTACTTC; CDR3 protein: CASSRSGRVYQETQYF
clone size: few; J gene: TRBJ2-2; V gene: TRBV30; D gene: TRBD2; CDR3 DNA: TGTGCCTGGAGTTCTCGGCTAGCGGGAGGGTATGCTGGGACCGGGGAGCTGTTTTTT; CDR3 protein: CAWSSRLAGGYAGTGELFF
clone size: many; J gene: TRBJ2-2; V gene: TRBV20-1; D gene: TRBD2; CDR3 DNA: TGCAGTGCTAGGGCCAGCGGGAGAGGGACCGGGGAGCTGTTTTTT; CDR3 protein: CSARASGRGTGELFF
clone size: many; J gene: TRBJ2-5; V gene: TRBV30; D gene: TRBD2; CDR3 DNA: TGTGCCTGGGGACCGGGACTAGCGGGCCTCCAGTACCAAGAGACCCAGTACTTC; CDR3 protein: CAWGPGLAGLQYQETQYF
clone size: few; J gene: TRBJ2-3; V gene: TRBV29-1; D gene: -; CDR3 DNA: TGCAGCGTTGTTAGGGCAAGCACAGATACGCAGTATTTT; CDR3 protein: CSVVRASTDTQYF
clone size: many; J gene: TRBJ2-5; V gene: TRBV7-2; D gene: -; CDR3 DNA: TGTGCCAGCAGCTTAAGCGTAGCGATACAAGAGACCCAGTACTTC; CDR3 protein: CASSLSVAIQETQYF
clone size: -; J gene: TRBJ2-3; V gene: TRBV6-2/TRBV6-3; D gene: -; CDR3 DNA: TGTGCCAGCAGTTACACAGCCAGGGGTCCCGGTACGCAGTATTTT; CDR3 protein: CASSYTARGPGTQYF
clone size: few; J gene: TRBJ2-3; V gene: TRBV5-6; D gene: -; CDR3 DNA: TGTGCCAGTGGGCAGGCAGATACGCAGTATTTT; CDR3 protein: CASGQADTQYF
clone size: many; J gene: TRBJ2-7; V gene: TRBV7-2; D gene: TRBD2; CDR3 DNA: TGTGCCAGCAGCCCCACTGGGACTAGCGGGAGTTTCTACGAGCAGTACTTC; CDR3 protein: CASSPTGTSGSFYEQYF
clone size: many; J gene: TRBJ2-3; V gene: TRBV7-2; D gene: -; CDR3 DNA: TGTGCCAGCAGCTTACCCGCTATCTCCAGCGCAGATACGCAGTATTTT; CDR3 protein: CASSLPAISSADTQYF
clone size: many; J gene: TRBJ1-2; V gene: TRBV5-1; D gene: -; CDR3 DNA: TGCGCCAGCACCTCCACGGGAGACTATGGCTACACCTTC; CDR3 protein: CASTSTGDYGYTF
clone size: few; J gene: TRBJ2-7; V gene: TRBV11-3; D gene: -; CDR3 DNA: TGTGCCAGCAGCTTAGACAGGCCAAGCTCCTACGAGCAGTACTTC; CDR3 protein: CASSLDRPSSYEQYF
clone size: many; J gene: TRBJ2-1; V gene: TRBV18; D gene: -; CDR3 DNA: TGTGCCAGCTCACCAAGGGCAGGCGGGGATGAGCAGTTCTTC; CDR3 protein: CASSPRAGGDEQFF
clone size: many; J gene: TRBJ1-4; V gene: TRBV12-3/TRBV12-4; D gene: -; CDR3 DNA: TGTGCCAGCACCCCTGGGTTAGCTAATGAAAAACTGTTTTTT; CDR3 protein: CASTPGLANEKLFF
clone size: many; J gene: TRBJ1-5; V gene: TRBV6-5; D gene: TRBD1; CDR3 DNA: TGTGCCAGCAGCCCAGACAGGGACATGCAGCCCCAGCATTTT; CDR3 protein: CASSPDRDMQPQHF
clone size: many; J gene: TRBJ2-7; V gene: TRBV5-6; D gene: -; CDR3 DNA: TGTGCCAGCAGCCGCGGGGTAAACTACGAGCAGTACTTC; CDR3 protein: CASSRGVNYEQYF
clone size: many; J gene: TRBJ2-1; V gene: TRBV7-6; D gene: TRBD1; CDR3 DNA: TGTGCCAGCATAGCCCGGGACAGCTACCTACTCAATGAGCAGTTCTTC; CDR3 protein: CASIARDSYLLNEQFF
clone size: -; J gene: TRBJ2-2; V gene: TRBV12-3/TRBV12-4; D gene: -; CDR3 DNA: TGTGCCAGCAGTTTATATTCCGTATTATCGCTAAACACCGGGGAGCTGTTTTTT; CDR3 protein: CASSLYSVLSLNTGELFF
clone size: few; J gene: TRBJ2-5; V gene: TRBV11-2; D gene: TRBD2; CDR3 DNA: TGTGCCAGCAGCGCAGGACTAGCGGGGGGGAGGAAAGAGACCCAGTACTTC; CDR3 protein: CASSAGLAGGRKETQYF
clone size: many; J gene: TRBJ2-1; V gene: TRBV7-6; D gene: TRBD2; CDR3 DNA: TGTGCCAGCAGCTTATTGGGCGGGAGCCCCTCCTACAATGAGCAGTTCTTC; CDR3 protein: CASSLLGGSPSYNEQFF